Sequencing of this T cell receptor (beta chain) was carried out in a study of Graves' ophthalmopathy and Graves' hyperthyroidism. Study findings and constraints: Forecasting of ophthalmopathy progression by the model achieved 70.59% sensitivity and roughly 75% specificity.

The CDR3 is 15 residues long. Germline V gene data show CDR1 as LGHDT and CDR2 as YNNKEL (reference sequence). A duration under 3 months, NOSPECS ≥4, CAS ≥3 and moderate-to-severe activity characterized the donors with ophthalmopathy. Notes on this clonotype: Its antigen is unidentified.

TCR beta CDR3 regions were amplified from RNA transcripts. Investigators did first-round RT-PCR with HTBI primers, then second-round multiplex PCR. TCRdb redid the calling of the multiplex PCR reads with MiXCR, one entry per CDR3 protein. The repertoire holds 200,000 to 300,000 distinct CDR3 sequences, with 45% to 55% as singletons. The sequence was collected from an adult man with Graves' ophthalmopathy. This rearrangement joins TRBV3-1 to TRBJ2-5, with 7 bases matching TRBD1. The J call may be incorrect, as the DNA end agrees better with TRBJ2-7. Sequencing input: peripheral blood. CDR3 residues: CASSPGTASSYEQYF. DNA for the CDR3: TGTGCCAGCAGCCCGGGGACAGCGAGCTCCTACGAGCAGTACTTC.